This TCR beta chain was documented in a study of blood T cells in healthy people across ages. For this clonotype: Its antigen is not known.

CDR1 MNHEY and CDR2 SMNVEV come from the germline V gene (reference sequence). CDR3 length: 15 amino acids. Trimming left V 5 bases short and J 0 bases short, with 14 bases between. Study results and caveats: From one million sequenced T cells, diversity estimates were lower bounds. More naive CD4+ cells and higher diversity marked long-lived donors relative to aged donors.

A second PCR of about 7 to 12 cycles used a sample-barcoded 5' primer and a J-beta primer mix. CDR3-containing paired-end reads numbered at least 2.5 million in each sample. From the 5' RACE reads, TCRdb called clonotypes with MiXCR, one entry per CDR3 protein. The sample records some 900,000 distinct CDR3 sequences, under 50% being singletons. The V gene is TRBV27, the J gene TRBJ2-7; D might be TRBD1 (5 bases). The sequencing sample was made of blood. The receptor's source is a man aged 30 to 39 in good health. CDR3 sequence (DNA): TGTGCCAGCAGTGATACAGGCTTTAGCTCCTACGAGCAGTACTTC. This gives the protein CASSDTGFSSYEQYF.